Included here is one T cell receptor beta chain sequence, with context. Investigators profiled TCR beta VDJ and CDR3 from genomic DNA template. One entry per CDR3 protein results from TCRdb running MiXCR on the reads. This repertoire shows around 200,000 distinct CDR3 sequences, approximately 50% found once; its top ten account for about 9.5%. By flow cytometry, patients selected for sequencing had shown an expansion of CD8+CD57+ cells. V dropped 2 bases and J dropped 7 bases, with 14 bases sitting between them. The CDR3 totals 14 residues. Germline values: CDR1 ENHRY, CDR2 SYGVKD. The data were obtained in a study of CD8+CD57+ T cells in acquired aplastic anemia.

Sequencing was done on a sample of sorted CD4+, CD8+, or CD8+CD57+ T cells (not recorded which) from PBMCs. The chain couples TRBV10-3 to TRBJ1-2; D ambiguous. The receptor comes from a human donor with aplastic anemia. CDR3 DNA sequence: TGTGCCATCAGTGAGGGCGACGGTGGTGGTGGCTACACCTTC. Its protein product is CAISEGDGGGGYTF.